Presented here are 10 T cell receptor beta chains from one specimen sequenced in a study of T cell repertoires in cytomegalovirus infection. Antigen specificity for these receptors is unknown. TCRdb used MiXCR to reprocess the reads, holding one entry per CDR3 protein. Here the sample spans 830,000 or so distinct CDR3 sequences, about 33% being singletons. The sample here was cultured CD8+ T cells from PBMCs, taken from culture after CMV antigen stimulation. Receptors were obtained from a human donor in good health (CMV status not recorded). Some clones in this sample may be carry-over from other donors' samples.

On this clonotype itself: Being one base from a much bigger clone, this may be a read error. The CDR3 is CASSPRTVGEQYV. The CDR3 nucleotides read TGTGCCAGCAGCCCCCGGACAGTGGGCGAGCAGTACGTC. The chain combines TRBV7-2 with TRBJ2-7; D is perhaps TRBD1 (6 bases). Trimming removed 5 bases at V and 6 bases at J, with 14 bases between. Germline values: CDR1 SGHTA, CDR2 FQGNSA. This CDR3 contains 13 residues.

This sequence joins TRBV5-5 and TRBJ1-1, with D possibly matching TRBD1 (5 bases). The CDR3 sequence is 15 residues long. The V gene's germline CDR1 is SGHKS and CDR2 YYEKEE (reference sequence). V was cut by 4 bases and J by 8 bases, with 21 bases left in between. CDR3 nucleotides: TGTGCCAGCAGCCCGTTGGCCCGGGGGGGAAAAGAAGCTTTCTTT. Translation gives CASSPLARGGKEAFF.

This chain connects TRBV9 to TRBJ2-3, with D perhaps matching TRBD1 (6 bases). Trimming took off 2 bases at V and 2 bases at J, with 15 bases between the two ends. Germline V gives CDR1 SGDLS, CDR2 YYNGEE. The CDR3 is 16 residues long. CDR3 in DNA: TGTGCCAGCAGCGTGGTTTCCAGGGGAGACACAGATACGCAGTATTTT. Its protein product is CASSVVSRGDTDTQYF.

This clonotype was counted between two and nine times. The V gene is TRBV10-2, the J gene TRBJ1-2; D remains unclear. Germline V gene sequence: CDR1 WSHSY, CDR2 SAAADI. The ends were cut back, 0 bases at V and 4 bases at J, with 15 bases in the middle. The CDR3 consists of 16 residues. Here the CDR3 reads CASSESYSPAGYGYTF. In DNA form, the CDR3 reads TGCGCCAGCAGTGAGTCGTATAGTCCCGCGGGCTATGGCTACACCTTC.

With respect to this clonotype: One end of the junction is discordant with germline, which a read error may explain. V usage is TRBV10-3 and J usage is TRBJ2-1; 8 positions agree with TRBD1. The germline V gene has CDR1 ENHRY and CDR2 SYGVKD. CDR3 size: 11 residues. The CDR3 nucleotides are TGTGCCATCAGTGACTCGGACAGGGAGACCTTC. Its translation is CAISDSDRETF.

This clonotype turned up a few times. This chain uses TRBV24-1 with TRBJ2-1, with 11 bases matching TRBD2. Germline-derived CDR1 and CDR2 are KGHDR and SFDVKD. This CDR3 has 14 amino acids. The V gene end was trimmed by 3 bases and the J gene end by 8 bases; junction bases not matched to a gene: 2. For the CDR3, the DNA is TGTGCCACCAGTGATCTGACTAGCGGGGATGAGCAGTTCTTC. Amino acid sequence: CATSDLTSGDEQFF.

The gene calls are TRBV5-6 and TRBJ2-2, with D possibly matching TRBD2 (5 bases). Between the trimmed V and J ends, which lost 5 bases and 3 bases, there was a span of 11 bases. The CDR3 is 14 residues long. From germline, CDR1 is SGHDT and CDR2 YYEEEE. The CDR3 DNA follows: TGTGCCAGCAGACTGTGGGAGTACACCGGGGAGCTGTTTTTT. Translated: CASRLWEYTGELFF.

A few counts support this clonotype. The chain joins TRBV13 to TRBJ2-7; 10 bases agree with TRBD1. V shed 1 base and J 1 base; nucleotides not matched to a gene: 4. The CDR3 extends over 16 amino acids. Germline CDR1 is PRHDT and CDR2 is FYEKMQ (reference sequence). The CDR3 protein is CASSLAGTGDSYEQYV. The CDR3, as DNA: TGTGCCAGCAGCTTAGCCGGGACAGGGGATTCCTACGAGCAGTACGTC.

The chain has TRBV6-6 and TRBJ1-5, with D uncertain. The germline V gene has CDR1 MNHNY and CDR2 SVGAGI (reference sequence). The CDR3 covers 15 residues. V lost 6 bases to trimming and J lost 0 bases, with 12 bases between them. This CDR3 is CASSEDADSNQPQHF. CDR3 coding DNA: TGTGCCAGCAGCGAGGACGCGGATAGCAATCAGCCCCAGCATTTT.

The table lists this clonotype with many counts. The CDR3 DNA is TGTGCCAGCAGTCCACTTGCTGTGGGGGCCGTTGAGACCCAGTACTTC. It is translated as CASSPLAVGAVETQYF. J is TRBJ2-5 and V is TRBV27, with D possibly matching TRBD1 (6 bases). Trimming left V 5 bases short and J 5 bases short, with 21 bases between. CDR3 length equals 16 residues. Germline CDR1 is MNHEY and CDR2 is SMNVEV (reference sequence).